The sequence of this T cell receptor (beta chain) was determined in a study of control samples from healthy donors and cancer patients. Assay used: immunoSEQ multiplex PCR; TCRdb lists only in-frame clones, some missing. The table records 90,000 to 100,000 clones, about four fifths of them present only once. Germline assignment: CDR1 SQVTM and CDR2 ANQGSEA. V gave up 4 bases and J gave up 1 base, with 13 bases separating them. CDR3 length: 14 amino acids. The source of this sequence is a man between 65 and 80 years old with lung cancer. This chain links TRBV29-1 with TRBJ1-2, with D perhaps matching TRBD1 (6 bases). The sequenced material came from PBMCs. The CDR3 nucleotides are TGCAGCGTTGGGACAGTTTCCTTTAACTATGGCTACACCTTC. It encodes CSVGTVSFNYGYTF.